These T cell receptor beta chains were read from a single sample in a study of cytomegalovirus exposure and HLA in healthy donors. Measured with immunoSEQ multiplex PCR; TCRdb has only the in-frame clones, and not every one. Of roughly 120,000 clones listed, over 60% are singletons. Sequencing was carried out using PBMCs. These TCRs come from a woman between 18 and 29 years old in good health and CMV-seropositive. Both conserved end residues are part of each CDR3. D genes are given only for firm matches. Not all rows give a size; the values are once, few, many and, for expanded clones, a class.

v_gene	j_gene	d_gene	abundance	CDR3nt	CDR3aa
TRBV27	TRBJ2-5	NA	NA	TGTGCCAGCAGTTCTAGCCGTGAGACCCAGTACTTC	CASSSSRETQYF
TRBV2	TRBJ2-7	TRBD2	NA	TGTGCCAGCAGGTCAGGGGGTGAGGGACTAGCGGGAGCGTACGAGCAGTACTTC	CASRSGGEGLAGAYEQYF
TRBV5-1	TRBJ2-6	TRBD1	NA	TGCGCCAGCAGCTTGTGGACAGGGGGCTCTGGGGCCAACGTCCTGACTTTC	CASSLWTGGSGANVLTF
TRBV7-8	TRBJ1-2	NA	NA	TGTGCCAGCAGCTTAGGGACTCTTAACTATGGCTACACCTTC	CASSLGTLNYGYTF
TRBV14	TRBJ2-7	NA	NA	TGTGCCAGCAGCTTGAGCTCCTACGAGCAGTACTTC	CASSLSSYEQYF
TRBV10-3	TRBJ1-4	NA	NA	TGTGCCATCAGTGAAGTCCGACAGAGAAATGAAAAACTGTTTTTT	CAISEVRQRNEKLFF
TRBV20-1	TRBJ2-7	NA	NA	TGCAGTGCTAGTGCGTACGAGCAGTACTTC	CSASAYEQYF
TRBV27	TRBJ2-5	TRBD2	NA	TGTGCCAGCAGTAAACTCCCCTTAGCGGGAGTGGGAGAGACCCAGTACTTC	CASSKLPLAGVGETQYF
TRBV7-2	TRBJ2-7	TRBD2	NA	TGTGCCAGCAGCCTCTTAGCGGGTGTGGCGTACGAGCAGTACTTC	CASSLLAGVAYEQYF
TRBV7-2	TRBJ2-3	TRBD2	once	TGTGCCAGCAGCTCAGACTTTAGCGGGTGGGGAGATACGCAGTATTTT	CASSSDFSGWGDTQYF
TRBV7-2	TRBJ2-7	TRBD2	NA	TGTGCCAGCAGCCCCGGGACTAGCCGCCACGAGCAGTACTTC	CASSPGTSRHEQYF
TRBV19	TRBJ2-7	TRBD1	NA	TGTGCCAGTAGTCCACGGACAGGGCCCTACGAGCAGTACTTC	CASSPRTGPYEQYF
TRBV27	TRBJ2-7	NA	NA	TGTGCCAGCAGTGACCAGGGAACTCTCAGGTTCGAGCAGTACTTC	CASSDQGTLRFEQYF
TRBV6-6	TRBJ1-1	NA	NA	TGTGCCAGCAGTTCCCTGAGCACTGTGAACACTGAAGCTTTCTTT	CASSSLSTVNTEAFF
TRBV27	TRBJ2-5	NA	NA	TGTGCCAGCAGTTTATGGGGGCGCGGAGAGACCCAGTACTTC	CASSLWGRGETQYF
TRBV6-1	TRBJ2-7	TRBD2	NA	TGTGCCAGCAGCTCCACTAGCGGGAGCGAGCAGTACTTC	CASSSTSGSEQYF
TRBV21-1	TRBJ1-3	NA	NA	TGTGCCAGCAGCAAAACTTCAGGAAACACCATATATTTT	CASSKTSGNTIYF
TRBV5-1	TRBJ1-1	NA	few	TGCGCCAGCAGCTTGGACAGGAACACTGAAGCTTTCTTT	CASSLDRNTEAFF
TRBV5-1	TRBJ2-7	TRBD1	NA	TGCGCCAGCAGCTTGTGGACAGGGACTTACGAGCAGTACTTC	CASSLWTGTYEQYF
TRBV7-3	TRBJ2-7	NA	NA	TGTGCCAGCAGCTTAAGGTACCTAGAATTCGGCTACGAGCAGTACTTC	CASSLRYLEFGYEQYF
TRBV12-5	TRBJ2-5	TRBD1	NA	TGTGCTAGTGCCGACAGGGGAGACGAGACCCAGTACTTC	CASADRGDETQYF
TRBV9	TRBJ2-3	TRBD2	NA	TGTGCCAGCAGCGTAGCTAGCGGGAGCCCAGATACGCAGTATTTT	CASSVASGSPDTQYF
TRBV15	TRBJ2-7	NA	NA	TGTGCCACCAGCAGAGGGGTATTCCGAGGTGGCCTCTCCTACGAGCAGTACTTC	CATSRGVFRGGLSYEQYF
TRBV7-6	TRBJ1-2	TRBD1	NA	TGTGCCAGCAGCTTGGGACAGCCCTCTAACTATGGCTACACCTTC	CASSLGQPSNYGYTF
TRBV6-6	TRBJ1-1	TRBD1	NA	TGTGCCAGCAGTTATCAGGGGGTTTTGGACACTGAAGCTTTCTTT	CASSYQGVLDTEAFF
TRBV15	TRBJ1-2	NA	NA	TGTGCCACCAGGGCGACAGCTAACTATGGCTACACCTTC	CATRATANYGYTF
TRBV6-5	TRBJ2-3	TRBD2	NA	TGTGCCAGCAGTCGGCGGGAGGGGCCGCGGGATACGCAGTATTTT	CASSRREGPRDTQYF
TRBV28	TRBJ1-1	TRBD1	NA	TGTGCCAGCAGTTTGGGCTCTAAAGGGGGCTGGAACACTGAAGCTTTCTTT	CASSLGSKGGWNTEAFF
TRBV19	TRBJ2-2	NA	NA	TGTGCCAGTAGTGTCCGGGACATCAACACCGGGGAGCTGTTTTTT	CASSVRDINTGELFF
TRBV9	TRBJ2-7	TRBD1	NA	TGTGCCAGCAGCCTGGGGACAGCTTCCTACGAGCAGTACTTC	CASSLGTASYEQYF
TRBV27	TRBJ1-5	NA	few	TGTGCCAGCAGTTTATCACGCGGGCCAGAAAGAAGGCATTTT	CASSLSRGPERRHF
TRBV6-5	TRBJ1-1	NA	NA	TGTGCCAGCACCTTTAAGCAAGGGGAGAACACTGAAGCTTTCTTT	CASTFKQGENTEAFF
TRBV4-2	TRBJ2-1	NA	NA	TGTGCCAGCACCCCAGACTATAGCTCCTACAATGAGCAGTTCTTC	CASTPDYSSYNEQFF
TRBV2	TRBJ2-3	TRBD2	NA	TGTGCCAGCAACGGTAGGGGCGGGAGGGCCACAGATACGCAGTATTTT	CASNGRGGRATDTQYF
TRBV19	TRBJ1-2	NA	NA	TGTGCCAGTAGTATACAGGGGAATGACTATGGCTACACCTTC	CASSIQGNDYGYTF
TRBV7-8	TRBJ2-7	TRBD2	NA	TGTGCCAGCAGCTTATTCCCTAGCGGGAGCTACGAGCAGTACTTC	CASSLFPSGSYEQYF
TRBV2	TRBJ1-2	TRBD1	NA	TGTGCCAGCAGTGAACAAGGTGTTGGACAGGACGACTTTGGCTACACCTTC	CASSEQGVGQDDFGYTF
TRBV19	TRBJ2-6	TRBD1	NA	TGTGCCACCACAGTGACGAGACAGGGGAAGGAGTATGGGGCCAACGTCCTGACTTTC	CATTVTRQGKEYGANVLTF
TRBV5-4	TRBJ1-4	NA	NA	TGTGCCAGCAGTCACCCCTCAGCGACAACTAATGAAAAACTGTTTTTT	CASSHPSATTNEKLFF
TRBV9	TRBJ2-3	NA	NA	TGTGCCAGCAGCCCGATAGCCGGCTCCTTGACAGATACGCAGTATTTT	CASSPIAGSLTDTQYF
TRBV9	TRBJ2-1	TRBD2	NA	TGTGCCAGCAGCGTAGGGGGGACTAGCGGGGTGTTCTTC	CASSVGGTSGVFF
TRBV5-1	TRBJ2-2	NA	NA	TGCGCCAGCAGCTTGGAGCAGGGAGGCACCGGGGAGCTGTTTTTT	CASSLEQGGTGELFF
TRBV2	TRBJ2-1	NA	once	TGTGCCAGCAGTGGATCTAGTCCCGTTTACAATGAGCAGTTCTTC	CASSGSSPVYNEQFF
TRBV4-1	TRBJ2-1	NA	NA	TGCGCCAGCAGCCAGGCCAGTTACAATGAGCAGTTCTTC	CASSQASYNEQFF
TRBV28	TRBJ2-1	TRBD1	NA	TGTGCCAGCAGTTTAGCCGACAGGGGGAATGAGCAGTTCTTC	CASSLADRGNEQFF
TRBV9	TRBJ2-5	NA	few	TGTGCCAGCAGCGTAGAGGGCAGGGGAGAGACCCAGTACTTC	CASSVEGRGETQYF
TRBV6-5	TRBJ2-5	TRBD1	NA	TGTGCCAGCAGTCTCCGACAGGGGGAAGAGACCCAGTACTTC	CASSLRQGEETQYF
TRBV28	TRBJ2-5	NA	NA	TGTGCCAGCAGTTTTCCGGGTGAAGAGACCCAGTACTTC	CASSFPGEETQYF
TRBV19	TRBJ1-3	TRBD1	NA	TGTGCCAGTAGCCTACGGGACAGACAAGGAAACACCATATATTTT	CASSLRDRQGNTIYF
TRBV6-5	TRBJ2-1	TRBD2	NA	TGTGCCAGCAGCCTAGCGGGAGCGTCCTACAATGAGCAGTTCTTC	CASSLAGASYNEQFF
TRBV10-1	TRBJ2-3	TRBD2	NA	TGCGCCAGCAGTCGTAGCGGGGGAAGCACAGATACGCAGTATTTT	CASSRSGGSTDTQYF
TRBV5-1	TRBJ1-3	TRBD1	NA	TGCGCCAGCAGCTTACGGGACAGGGGAGGAAACACCATATATTTT	CASSLRDRGGNTIYF